This is a list of T cell receptor beta chains from one sample in a study of T-cell memory formation after mild COVID-19. TCRdb re-called the 5' RACE reads with MiXCR, one entry per CDR3 protein. The sample contains about 290,000 distinct CDR3 sequences, 15% to 20% of which appear only once. The specimen sequenced was PBMCs or a T cell subset sorted from them (not recorded which). The source is a man aged 18 to 35 who had mild COVID-19 (a few samples of this study predate the infection). Cell type and time point are not known. CDR3s include the opening cysteine and the closing phenylalanine or tryptophan. The order of the fields is D gene, J gene, V gene, clone size, CDR3 protein, CDR3 DNA. D genes are given only for firm matches. The size of a clone is reported for some rows only, either as once, few or many, or as a class for expanded clones.

D gene: NA
J gene: TRBJ1-1
V gene: TRBV24-1
clone size: NA
CDR3 protein: CATSDSNTEAFF
CDR3 DNA: TGTGCCACCAGTGACTCGAACACTGAAGCTTTCTTT

D gene: TRBD2
J gene: TRBJ2-3
V gene: TRBV4-1
clone size: NA
CDR3 protein: CASSQVGAGDTQYF
CDR3 DNA: TGCGCCAGCAGCCAAGTCGGAGCGGGGGATACGCAGTATTTT

D gene: NA
J gene: TRBJ2-2
V gene: TRBV24-1
clone size: NA
CDR3 protein: CATSDPRQGGTGELFF
CDR3 DNA: TGTGCCACCAGTGATCCGCGACAGGGAGGGACCGGGGAGCTGTTTTTT

D gene: NA
J gene: TRBJ2-5
V gene: TRBV27
clone size: NA
CDR3 protein: CASSLTRDSGQYF
CDR3 DNA: TGTGCCAGCAGTCTAACCCGGGACAGCGGGCAGTACTTC

D gene: NA
J gene: TRBJ1-1
V gene: TRBV30
clone size: once
CDR3 protein: CAWSRILNTEAFF
CDR3 DNA: TGTGCCTGGAGTAGGATACTGAACACTGAAGCTTTCTTT

D gene: NA
J gene: TRBJ2-7
V gene: TRBV7-9
clone size: few
CDR3 protein: CASSRSGAALFF
CDR3 DNA: TGTGCCAGCAGCCGCTCCGGGGCAGCTCTCTTCTTC

D gene: NA
J gene: TRBJ2-2
V gene: TRBV5-1
clone size: few
CDR3 protein: CASSYANTGELFF
CDR3 DNA: TGCGCCAGCAGCTATGCGAACACCGGGGAGCTGTTTTTT

D gene: NA
J gene: TRBJ2-7
V gene: TRBV20-1
clone size: NA
CDR3 protein: CSAAEVSEQYF
CDR3 DNA: TGCAGTGCTGCAGAGGTTTCCGAGCAGTACTTC

D gene: TRBD1
J gene: TRBJ2-3
V gene: TRBV5-5
clone size: few
CDR3 protein: CASSHGQDTDTQYF
CDR3 DNA: TGTGCCAGCAGCCACGGACAGGACACAGATACGCAGTATTTT

D gene: TRBD1
J gene: TRBJ1-2
V gene: TRBV5-1
clone size: few
CDR3 protein: CASSPTRTGLGYTF
CDR3 DNA: TGCGCCAGCAGCCCGACTCGGACAGGGTTAGGCTACACCTTC

D gene: NA
J gene: TRBJ1-1
V gene: TRBV7-6
clone size: NA
CDR3 protein: CASTRGGMNTEAFF
CDR3 DNA: TGTGCCAGCACCCGGGGGGGCATGAACACTGAAGCTTTCTTT

D gene: NA
J gene: TRBJ2-5
V gene: TRBV15
clone size: NA
CDR3 protein: CATPADTQETQYF
CDR3 DNA: TGTGCCACTCCCGCGGACACACAAGAGACCCAGTACTTC

D gene: NA
J gene: TRBJ1-2
V gene: TRBV6-1
clone size: few
CDR3 protein: CASSEWDNNYGYTF
CDR3 DNA: TGTGCCAGCAGTGAATGGGACAACAACTATGGCTACACCTTC

D gene: NA
J gene: TRBJ1-5
V gene: TRBV11-2
clone size: NA
CDR3 protein: CASSLWGKDQPQHF
CDR3 DNA: TGTGCCAGCAGCTTATGGGGAAAGGATCAGCCCCAGCATTTT

D gene: NA
J gene: TRBJ1-6
V gene: TRBV7-2
clone size: NA
CDR3 protein: CASRPTPRRVGPLHF
CDR3 DNA: TGTGCCAGCAGACCTACCCCTCGAAGGGTTGGTCCCCTCCACTTT

D gene: TRBD1
J gene: TRBJ2-1
V gene: TRBV7-9
clone size: many
CDR3 protein: CASSLRQGWSYNEQFF
CDR3 DNA: TGTGCCAGCAGCCTTCGACAGGGTTGGTCGTACAATGAGCAGTTCTTC

D gene: TRBD1
J gene: TRBJ2-1
V gene: TRBV10-1
clone size: many
CDR3 protein: CASSETQGWDNEQFF
CDR3 DNA: TGCGCCAGCAGTGAAACACAGGGGTGGGACAATGAGCAGTTCTTC

D gene: TRBD2
J gene: TRBJ2-5
V gene: TRBV6-6
clone size: NA
CDR3 protein: CASRPSGGIKETQYF
CDR3 DNA: TGTGCCAGCCGACCCAGCGGGGGGATAAAAGAGACCCAGTACTTC

D gene: NA
J gene: TRBJ1-6
V gene: TRBV7-2
clone size: NA
CDR3 protein: CASSLSPRGDSPLHF
CDR3 DNA: TGTGCCAGCAGCTTATCCCCCAGGGGAGATTCACCCCTCCACTTT

D gene: TRBD2
J gene: TRBJ2-5
V gene: TRBV7-2
clone size: NA
CDR3 protein: CASSTTSGGETQYF
CDR3 DNA: TGTGCCAGCAGCACAACTAGCGGGGGGGAAACCCAGTACTTC

D gene: NA
J gene: TRBJ2-7
V gene: TRBV7-2
clone size: many
CDR3 protein: CASSFDRLAYEQYF
CDR3 DNA: TGTGCCAGCAGCTTTGACAGGTTAGCATACGAGCAGTACTTC

D gene: NA
J gene: TRBJ1-2
V gene: TRBV5-8
clone size: NA
CDR3 protein: CASSFPAANYGYTF
CDR3 DNA: TGTGCCAGCAGCTTCCCAGCAGCTAACTATGGCTACACCTTC